The 25 T cell receptor beta chains reported below all come from one sample, sequenced in a study of blood T cell repertoires in COVID-19 (dated by TCRdb to the early 2020s). Libraries were built with the immunoSEQ multiplex PCR assay. Here the immuneACCESS table is served through TCRdb, limited to in-frame sequences with V and J called. Missing clones are a known gap in these copies; in checked studies unresolved V genes cover under half, and the rest lacks a known reason. The sample profile shows about 58,000 clones; around 79% of them were found once. The ten largest clones take up roughly 5% of the sample. The sequencing input was peripheral blood. The receptors shown here come from a human donor in a cohort sampled during active COVID-19.

As DNA, the CDR3 is TGTGCCAGCAGTCTCCCGACAGAGGCCAACTATGGCTACACCTTC. It specifies CASSLPTEANYGYTF. The J gene is TRBJ1-2, the V gene TRBV28, with D possibly being TRBD1 (5 bases). Germline CDR1 MDHEN, CDR2 SYDVKM. This CDR3 is built from 15 residues. Trimming pared 5 bases from V and 2 bases from J, leaving 15 bases between.

In its sample, this clone was seen a few times. The chain combines TRBV19 with TRBJ1-5; no clear D. V lost 8 bases, J lost 0 bases, and 14 bases lay in between. The CDR3 contains 15 residues. Germline V CDR1 and CDR2: LNHDA, SQIVND (reference sequence). The CDR3 spells CASHTGRYSNQPQHF. The CDR3 DNA reads as TGTGCCAGTCACACGGGAAGGTATAGCAATCAGCCCCAGCATTTT.

Worth noting for this clone: A read error may account for a junction end that differs from germline. V is TRBV28 and J is TRBJ2-1, with a tentative D call TRBD1 (6 bases). This CDR3 has 12 residues. Germline values: CDR1 MDHEN, CDR2 SYDVKM. The CDR3 reads CASSLLQGSRVF. The CDR3 nucleotides read TGTGCCAGCAGTCTCCTACAGGGCTCGCGTGTCTTC.

V is TRBV14 and J is TRBJ2-5, with D possibly TRBD1 on 5 matching bases. CDR1 and CDR2 (germline): SGHDN, FVKESK. CDR3 length equals 15 residues. V lost 3 bases, J lost 2 bases, and 13 bases lay in between. CDR3 region: CASSQDINPQETQYF. The CDR3 nucleotides read TGTGCCAGCAGCCAGGACATAAACCCACAAGAGACCCAGTACTTC.

The chain has TRBV19 and TRBJ1-1, with 10 bases fitting TRBD1. In germline, CDR1 is LNHDA, CDR2 SQIVND (reference sequence). V gave up 5 bases and J gave up 5 bases; unmatched junction bases: 8. The length of the CDR3 is 15 residues. The CDR3 loop reads CASSLSGQGTTEAFF. The CDR3 DNA sequence: TGTGCCAGTAGTCTCTCGGGACAGGGGACGACTGAAGCTTTCTTT.

J is TRBJ2-4 and V is TRBV21-1; the table's D call, TRBD1, has no DNA check behind it. TRBV21-1 is a documented pseudogene. There are 17 residues in the CDR3. The chain's CDR3 is CASSRDSRNLAKNIQYF. CDR3 bases: TGTGCCAGCAGCAGGGACAGTCGAAACTTAGCCAAAAACATTCAGTACTTC.

The CDR3: CASSQDYGAQGQDYEQYF. CDR3 coding DNA: TGCGCCAGCAGCCAAGATTACGGGGCTCAGGGACAGGACTACGAGCAGTACTTC. V and J are TRBV4-3 and TRBJ2-7; the match to TRBD1 covers 8 bases. Germline loops: CDR1 LGHNA, CDR2 YSLEER. V lost 0 bases to trimming and J lost 3 bases; unmatched junction nucleotides: 13. The CDR3 has 18 residues.

This chain uses TRBV6-5 with TRBJ2-5, with a weak D call TRBD1 (5 bases). Germline assignment: CDR1 MNHEY and CDR2 SVGAGI. The V and J ends lost 0 bases and 3 bases respectively, with 8 bases between them. The CDR3 has 14 residues. CDR3 sequence: CASSYSGREETQYF. The CDR3, as DNA: TGTGCCAGCAGTTACTCGGGCAGGGAAGAGACCCAGTACTTC.

The V gene is TRBV2, the J gene TRBJ1-2, with D maybe TRBD1 (5 bases). Trimming cost V 5 bases and J 7 bases, with 11 bases left between them. From germline, CDR1 is SNHLY and CDR2 FYNNEI. CDR3 length equals 12 residues. CDR3 sequence: CASSRGGIGYTF. CDR3 nucleotides: TGTGCCAGCAGTAGGGGCGGGATTGGCTACACCTTC.

The CDR3 here is CASSPGQGDTQYF. CDR3 coding DNA: TGTGCCAGCTCACCAGGACAGGGAGACACGCAGTACTTC. The V and J genes are TRBV18 and TRBJ2-7, with 8 bases aligning to TRBD1. Germline lookup yields CDR1 KGHSH and CDR2 LQKENI. The ends lost 2 bases at V and 9 bases at J; junction bases unmatched: 6. This CDR3 is 13 amino acids long.

This clone was detected once. This chain links TRBV11-2 with TRBJ2-5; 15 bases are a match to TRBD2. Germline V gives CDR1 SGHAT, CDR2 FQNNGV. The CDR3 runs 18 residues. The V and J ends lost 5 bases and 5 bases, in that order; junction bases with no gene match: 12. The CDR3 coding sequence is TGTGCCAGCAGCCTATCCGGGACTAGCGGGAGGTGGAGGGAGACCCAGTACTTC. It codes for CASSLSGTSGRWRETQYF.

This rearrangement joins TRBV28 to TRBJ1-2; TRBD1 might be the D (5 bases). The CDR3 is made up of 12 amino acids. The germline CDR1 and CDR2 sequences are MDHEN and SYDVKM. The CDR3 here is CGSKQGVYGYTF. The CDR3 DNA follows: TGTGGATCAAAGCAGGGTGTCTATGGCTACACCTTC.

CDR3 amino acids: CASSFREGGTGELFF. Here the CDR3 DNA reads TGTGCCAGCAGCTTTCGGGAGGGCGGCACCGGGGAGCTGTTTTTT. This chain connects TRBV7-9 to TRBJ2-2; 8 bases are shared with TRBD2. The germline gives CDR1 SEHNR, CDR2 FQNEAQ (reference sequence). The CDR3 is made up of 15 amino acids. Germline trimming cut 3 bases from V and 4 bases from J; bases unmatched to any gene: 4.

The chain uses TRBV28 and TRBJ2-5, with D uncertain. Germline assignment: CDR1 MDHEN and CDR2 SYDVKM. V was shortened by 3 bases and J by 0 bases, with 14 bases between the two germline ends. CDR3 size: 16 residues. The CDR3: CASSLQSGNYQETQYF. The CDR3 nucleotides are TGTGCCAGCAGTTTGCAATCAGGCAACTACCAAGAGACCCAGTACTTC.

This clone was detected once. This chain connects TRBV7-6 to TRBJ2-7, with TRBD2 identical over 8 bases. V dropped 2 bases and J dropped 6; count of bases not matched to a gene: 6. Germline loops: CDR1 SGHVS, CDR2 FNYEAQ. The CDR3 contains 14 residues. This chain's CDR3 is CASSLTGGPSEQYF. CDR3 DNA: TGTGCCAGCAGCTTAACGGGAGGGCCCTCCGAGCAGTACTTC.

The chain combines TRBV29-1 with TRBJ2-4; 7 nucleotides line up with TRBD2. The CDR3 runs to 14 residues. With V trimmed by 7 bases and J by 3 bases, 9 bases remained unmatched. CDR1 is SQVTM, CDR2 ANQGSEA, per germline. The CDR3, as DNA: TGCAGCGCCGGGGGAGGGAATGTCAAAAACATTCAGTACTTC. It encodes CSAGGGNVKNIQYF.

J is TRBJ2-7 and V is TRBV7-9; 9 nucleotides line up with TRBD1. The germline V gene encodes CDR1 SEHNR and CDR2 FQNEAQ (reference sequence). J lost 5 bases, V lost 2 bases, and 7 bases had no gene match. The CDR3 runs 15 residues. CDR3 coding DNA: TGTGCCAGCAGCTTAACGTTGGGACAGGGAGACGAGCAGTACTTC. It is translated as CASSLTLGQGDEQYF.

The chain recombines TRBV6-1 with TRBJ2-5; 9 bases map to TRBD2. The germline gives CDR1 MNHNS, CDR2 SASEGT. The CDR3 covers 16 residues. J gave up 4 bases and V 2 bases, and 8 bases lay outside the gene matches. CDR3 in amino acids: CASSEYSVSGGETQYF. CDR3 nucleotide sequence: TGTGCCAGCAGTGAATATTCGGTTAGCGGGGGAGAGACCCAGTACTTC.

V usage is TRBV27 and J usage is TRBJ1-2; D not resolved. The V end was cut by 2 bases, the J end by 4 bases, with 8 bases between. The CDR3 runs to 13 residues. CDR1 is MNHEY and CDR2 is SMNVEV in the germline V gene (reference sequence). The CDR3 region is CASSLVPLYGYTF. CDR3 coding DNA: TGTGCCAGCAGTTTAGTTCCCCTCTATGGCTACACCTTC.

The gene calls are TRBV11-2 and TRBJ2-7; D gene uncertain. The CDR3 length is 11 residues. The V gene's germline CDR1 is SGHAT and CDR2 FQNNGV. The V end lost 5 bases, the J end lost 3 bases, and 5 bases lay between the germline ends. This chain's CDR3 is CASSASYEQYF. The CDR3 bases are TGTGCCAGCAGCGCGAGCTACGAGCAGTACTTC.

This sequence joins TRBV2 and TRBJ1-2; 9 nucleotides align to TRBD1. The CDR3 length is 12 residues. Germline CDR1 and CDR2: SNHLY and FYNNEI. V was clipped by 6 bases and J by 6 bases; unmatched bases: 2. CDR3 loop: CASRRTGDGYTF. In nucleotides, the CDR3 is TGTGCCAGCAGGCGGACAGGGGATGGCTACACCTTC.

V and J are TRBV3-1 (or the pseudogene TRBV3-2) and TRBJ1-2; D may be TRBD1 (6 bases). Germline V gene sequence: CDR1 LGHDT, CDR2 YNNKEL (reference sequence). This CDR3 region has 14 residues. V was clipped by 4 bases and J by 7 bases, with 16 bases between them. CDR3 protein: CASSRRGARGGYTF. The CDR3 DNA sequence: TGTGCCAGCAGCCGGCGGGGGGCTAGAGGTGGCTACACCTTC.

The CDR3 nucleotides are TGTGCCAGCAGCCCCTTGGGATGGGGGGGCGAGCAGTACTTC. Translated, it gives CASSPLGWGGEQYF. The gene calls are TRBV5-6 and TRBJ2-7; 7 bases are shared with TRBD2. CDR1 is SGHDT and CDR2 is YYEEEE in the germline V gene. This CDR3 spans 14 amino acids. The trim removed 4 bases at V and 6 bases at J, leaving 10 bases unmatched.

The chain joins TRBV7-2 to TRBJ1-5, with D uncertain. Per germline, CDR1 SGHTA and CDR2 FQGNSA. The V and J ends lost 7 bases and 3 bases respectively, with 16 bases between them. This CDR3 has 15 amino acids. The CDR3 DNA reads TGTGCCAGCACGGGGAAGGGCTCCCCCAATCAGCCCCAGCATTTT. This translates into CASTGKGSPNQPQHF. Together with reference TRBV7-2 and TRBJ1-5, the CDR3 gives the full variable domain: GAGVSQSPSNKVTEKGKDVELRCDPISGHTALYWYRQSLGQGLEFLIYFQGNSAPDKSGLPSDRFSAERTGGSVSTLTIQRTQQEDSAVYLCASTGKGSPNQPQHFGDGTRLSIL.

The chain couples TRBV28 to TRBJ2-6, with D perhaps TRBD2 (7 bases). Trimming removed 8 bases at V and 4 bases at J, with 12 bases between. This CDR3 is 14 amino acids long. In germline, CDR1 is MDHEN, CDR2 SYDVKM. CDR3 sequence reads: CASLGGGGANVLTF. The CDR3 nucleotides are TGTGCCAGCCTTGGGGGGGGCGGGGCCAACGTCCTGACTTTC.